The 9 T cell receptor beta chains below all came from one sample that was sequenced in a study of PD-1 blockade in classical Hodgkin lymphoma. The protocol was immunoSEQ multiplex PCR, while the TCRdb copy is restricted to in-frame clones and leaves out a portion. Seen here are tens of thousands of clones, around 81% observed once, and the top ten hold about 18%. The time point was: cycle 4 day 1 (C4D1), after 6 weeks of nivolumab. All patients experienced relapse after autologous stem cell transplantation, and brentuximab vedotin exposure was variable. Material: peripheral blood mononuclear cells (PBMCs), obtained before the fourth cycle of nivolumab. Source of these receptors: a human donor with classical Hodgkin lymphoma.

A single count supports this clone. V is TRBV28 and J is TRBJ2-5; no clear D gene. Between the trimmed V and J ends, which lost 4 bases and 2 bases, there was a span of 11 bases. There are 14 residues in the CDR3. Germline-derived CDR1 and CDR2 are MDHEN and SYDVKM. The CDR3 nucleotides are TGTGCCAGCAGTTCCCTACTGAGACAAGAGACCCAGTACTTC. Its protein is CASSSLLRQETQYF.

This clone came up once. DNA of the CDR3: TGTGCCAGCAGTTCCTCGGGGGGTGGCCAAGAGACCCAGTACTTC. It encodes CASSSSGGGQETQYF. The J gene is TRBJ2-5, the V gene TRBV28, with 7 bases identical to TRBD2. The V gene end was trimmed by 4 bases and the J gene end by 1 base; junction bases not matched to a gene: 6. This CDR3 spans 15 amino acids. The V gene's germline CDR1 is MDHEN and CDR2 SYDVKM.

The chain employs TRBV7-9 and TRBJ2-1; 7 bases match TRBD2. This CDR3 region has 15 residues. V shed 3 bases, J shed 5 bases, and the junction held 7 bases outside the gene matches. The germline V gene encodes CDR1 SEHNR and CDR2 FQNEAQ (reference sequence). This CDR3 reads CASSLFLAEDNEQFF. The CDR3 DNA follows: TGTGCCAGCAGCTTGTTCCTAGCGGAAGACAATGAGCAGTTCTTC.

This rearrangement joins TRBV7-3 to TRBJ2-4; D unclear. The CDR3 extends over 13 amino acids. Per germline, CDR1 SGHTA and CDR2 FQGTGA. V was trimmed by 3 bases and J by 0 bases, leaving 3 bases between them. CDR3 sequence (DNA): TGTGCCAGCAGCTTGGGAGCCAAAAACATTCAGTACTTC. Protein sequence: CASSLGAKNIQYF.

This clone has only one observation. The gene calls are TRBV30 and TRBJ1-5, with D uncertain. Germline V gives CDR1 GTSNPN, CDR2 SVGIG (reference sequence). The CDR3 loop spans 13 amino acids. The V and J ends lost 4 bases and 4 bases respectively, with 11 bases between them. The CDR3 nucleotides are TGTGCCTGGACACCAAACCTGAATCAGCCCCAGCATTTT. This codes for CAWTPNLNQPQHF.

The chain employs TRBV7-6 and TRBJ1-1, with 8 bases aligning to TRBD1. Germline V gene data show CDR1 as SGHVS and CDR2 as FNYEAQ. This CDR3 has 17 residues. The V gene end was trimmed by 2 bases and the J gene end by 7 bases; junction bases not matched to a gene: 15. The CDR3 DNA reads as TGTGCCAGCAGCTTAAAAAGACCCGGACAGGGATTGAATGAAGCTTTCTTT. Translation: CASSLKRPGQGLNEAFF.

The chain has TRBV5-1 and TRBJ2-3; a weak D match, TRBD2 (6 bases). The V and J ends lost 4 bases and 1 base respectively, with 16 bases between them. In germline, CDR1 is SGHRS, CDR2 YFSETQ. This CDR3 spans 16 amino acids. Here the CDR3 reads CASSPSGTRRTDTQYF. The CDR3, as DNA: TGCGCCAGCAGCCCATCCGGGACTCGGCGCACAGATACGCAGTATTTT. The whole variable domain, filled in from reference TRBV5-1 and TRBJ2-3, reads KAGVTQTPRYLIKTRGQQVTLSCSPISGHRSVSWYQQTPGQGLQFLFEYFSETQRNKGNFPGRFSGRQFSNSRSEMNVSTLELGDSALYLCASSPSGTRRTDTQYFGPGTRLTVL.

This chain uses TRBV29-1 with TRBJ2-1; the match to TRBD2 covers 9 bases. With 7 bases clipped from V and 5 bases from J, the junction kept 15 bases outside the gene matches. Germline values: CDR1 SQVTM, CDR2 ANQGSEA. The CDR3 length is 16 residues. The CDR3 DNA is TGCAGCGGACGCGGAGTAGCGGGAGATATAGACAATGAGCAGTTCTTC. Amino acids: CSGRGVAGDIDNEQFF.

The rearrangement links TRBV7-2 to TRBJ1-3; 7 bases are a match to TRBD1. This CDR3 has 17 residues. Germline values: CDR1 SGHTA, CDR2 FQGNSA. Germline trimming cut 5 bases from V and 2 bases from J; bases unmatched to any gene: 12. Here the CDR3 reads CASSTRPQGMPGNTIYF. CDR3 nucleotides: TGTGCCAGCAGCACCCGACCACAGGGGATGCCTGGAAACACCATATATTTT.